Presented here are 5 T cell receptor beta chains from one specimen sequenced in a study of T cell responses to AZD1222 COVID-19 vaccine. Using immunoSEQ multiplex PCR, the repertoire was profiled, and TCRdb retains in-frame clones only, with some absent. The repertoire holds 70,000 to 95,000 clones, with about nine tenths as singletons. Sequenced here: peripheral blood, sampled 28 days after the second AZD1222 dose. Receptors originate from an adult who received the AZD1222 COVID-19 vaccine.

The rearrangement joins TRBV13 to TRBJ1-1, with 9 bases that match TRBD1. Germline assignment: CDR1 PRHDT and CDR2 FYEKMQ (reference sequence). Germline trimming cut 5 bases from V and 3 bases from J; bases unmatched to any gene: 7. This CDR3 has 15 residues. In nucleotides, the CDR3 is TGTGCCAGCAGCGCCCGGACAGGGGAGCACACTGAAGCTTTCTTT. It codes for CASSARTGEHTEAFF.

V is TRBV6-4 and J is TRBJ1-6; 7 nucleotides match TRBD1. The CDR3 sequence is 15 residues long. The trim removed 0 bases at V and 6 bases at J, leaving 2 bases unmatched. Germline values: CDR1 MRHNA, CDR2 SNTAGT. CDR3 sequence (DNA): TGTGCCAGCAGTGACTCGCCAGGGGGTAATTCACCCCTCCACTTT. Translating gives CASSDSPGGNSPLHF.

J is TRBJ1-4 and V is TRBV6-1; no firm D call. Germline loops: CDR1 MNHNS, CDR2 SASEGT. The CDR3 has 14 residues. Deletions cut 2 bases from V and 4 bases from J, with 8 bases between. As DNA, the CDR3 is TGTGCCAGCAGTGAACAGCGACGTAATGAAAAACTGTTTTTT. Amino acids: CASSEQRRNEKLFF.

The chain carries TRBV4-1 and TRBJ1-2; TRBD1 might be the D (6 bases). Trimming took 3 bases from V and 6 from J, leaving 23 bases between them. CDR1 and CDR2 (germline): MGHRA, YSYEKL. The CDR3 has 17 residues. The CDR3: CASSHTNPARGRDGYTF. CDR3 DNA: TGCGCCAGCAGCCACACAAACCCCGCCCGGGGGCGCGATGGCTACACCTTC.

V usage is TRBV6-6 and J usage is TRBJ2-7; D might be TRBD2 (6 bases). The CDR3 extends over 16 amino acids. V gave up 5 bases and J gave up 1 base, with 18 bases separating them. Germline CDR1 is MNHNY and CDR2 is SVGAGI (reference sequence). The CDR3 coding sequence is TGTGCCAGCAGTCCCCTGCGGAGGGGAAATTCCTACGAGCAGTACTTC. Translated: CASSPLRRGNSYEQYF.